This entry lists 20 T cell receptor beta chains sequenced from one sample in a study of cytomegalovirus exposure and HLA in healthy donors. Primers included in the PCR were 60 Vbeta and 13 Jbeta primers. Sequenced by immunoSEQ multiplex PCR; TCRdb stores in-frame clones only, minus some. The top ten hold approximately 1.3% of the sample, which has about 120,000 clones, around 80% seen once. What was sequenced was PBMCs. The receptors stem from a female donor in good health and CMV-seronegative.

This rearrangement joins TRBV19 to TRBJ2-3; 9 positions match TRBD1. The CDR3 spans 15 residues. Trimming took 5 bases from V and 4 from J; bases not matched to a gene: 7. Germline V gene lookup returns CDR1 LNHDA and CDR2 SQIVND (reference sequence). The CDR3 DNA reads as TGTGCCAGTAGTTGGGGACAGGGAGGACCAGATACGCAGTATTTT. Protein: CASSWGQGGPDTQYF.

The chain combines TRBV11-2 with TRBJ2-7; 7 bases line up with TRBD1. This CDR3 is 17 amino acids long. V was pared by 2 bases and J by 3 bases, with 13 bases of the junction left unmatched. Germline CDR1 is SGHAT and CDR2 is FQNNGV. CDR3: CASSLTLTGARVYEQYF. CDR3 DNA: TGTGCCAGCAGCTTAACCCTCACAGGGGCGAGGGTCTACGAGCAGTACTTC.

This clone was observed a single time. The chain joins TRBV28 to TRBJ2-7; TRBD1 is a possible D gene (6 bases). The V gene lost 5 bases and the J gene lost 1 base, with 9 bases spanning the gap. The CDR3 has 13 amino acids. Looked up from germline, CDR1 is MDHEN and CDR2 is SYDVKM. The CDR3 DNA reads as TGTGCCAGCAGTGTGACAGGTTCCTACGAGCAGTACTTC. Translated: CASSVTGSYEQYF.

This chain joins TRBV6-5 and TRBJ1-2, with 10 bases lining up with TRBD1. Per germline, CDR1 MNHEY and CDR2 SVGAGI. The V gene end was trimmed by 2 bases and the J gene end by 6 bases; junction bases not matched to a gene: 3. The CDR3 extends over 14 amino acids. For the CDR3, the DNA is TGTGCCAGCAGTTACGACAGGGGGCTGAATGGCTACACCTTC. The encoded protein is CASSYDRGLNGYTF.

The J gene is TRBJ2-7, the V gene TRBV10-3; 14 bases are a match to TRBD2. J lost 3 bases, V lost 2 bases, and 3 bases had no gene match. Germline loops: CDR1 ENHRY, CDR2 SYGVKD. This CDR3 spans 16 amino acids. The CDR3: CAISEGLAGGRYEQYF. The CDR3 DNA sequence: TGTGCCATCAGTGAGGGACTAGCGGGAGGTCGCTACGAGCAGTACTTC.

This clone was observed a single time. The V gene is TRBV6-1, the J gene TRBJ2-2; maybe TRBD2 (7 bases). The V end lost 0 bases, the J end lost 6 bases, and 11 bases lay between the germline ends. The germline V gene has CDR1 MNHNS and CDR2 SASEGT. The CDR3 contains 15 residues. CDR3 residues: CASSEAGGLAGELFF. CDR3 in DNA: TGTGCCAGCAGTGAAGCGGGGGGGCTGGCCGGGGAGCTGTTTTTT.

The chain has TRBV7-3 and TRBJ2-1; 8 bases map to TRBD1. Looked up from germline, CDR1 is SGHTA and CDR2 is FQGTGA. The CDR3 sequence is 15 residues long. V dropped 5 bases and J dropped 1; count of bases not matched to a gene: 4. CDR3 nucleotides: TGTGCCAGCAGCCAAGACAGGGGATCCTACAATGAGCAGTTCTTC. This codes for CASSQDRGSYNEQFF.

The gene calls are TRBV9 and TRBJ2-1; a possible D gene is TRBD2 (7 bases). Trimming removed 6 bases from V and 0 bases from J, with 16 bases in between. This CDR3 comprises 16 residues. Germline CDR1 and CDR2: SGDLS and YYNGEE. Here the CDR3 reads CASTEGGESSYNEQFF. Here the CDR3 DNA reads TGTGCCAGCACCGAGGGGGGGGAGAGCTCCTACAATGAGCAGTTCTTC.

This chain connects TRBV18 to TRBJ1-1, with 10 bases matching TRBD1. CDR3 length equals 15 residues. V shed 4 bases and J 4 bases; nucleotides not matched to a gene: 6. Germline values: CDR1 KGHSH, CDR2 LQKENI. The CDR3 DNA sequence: TGTGCCAGCTCACTAGGGGACAGGGGATCCACTGAAGCTTTCTTT. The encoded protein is CASSLGDRGSTEAFF.

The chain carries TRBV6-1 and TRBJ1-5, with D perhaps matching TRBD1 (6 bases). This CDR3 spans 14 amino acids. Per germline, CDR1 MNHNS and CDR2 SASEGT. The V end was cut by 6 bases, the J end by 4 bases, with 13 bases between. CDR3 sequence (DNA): TGTGCCAGCAGGAAGGGGCAGGGGAATCAGCCCCAGCATTTT. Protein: CASRKGQGNQPQHF.

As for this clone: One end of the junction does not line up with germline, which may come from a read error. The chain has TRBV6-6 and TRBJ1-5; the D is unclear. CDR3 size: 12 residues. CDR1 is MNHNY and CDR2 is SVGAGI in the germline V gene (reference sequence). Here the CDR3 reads CASSYSYQAQHF. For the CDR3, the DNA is TGTGCCAGCAGTTACAGCTATCAGGCCCAGCATTTT.

CDR3 in DNA: TGTGCCAGCAGTTTTCAGGGATCTAACTATGGCTACACCTTC. Amino acid sequence: CASSFQGSNYGYTF. The J gene is TRBJ1-2, the V gene TRBV28; D might be TRBD1 (5 bases). This CDR3 spans 14 amino acids. In germline, CDR1 is MDHEN, CDR2 SYDVKM. Deletions cut 3 bases from V and 0 bases from J, with 8 bases between.

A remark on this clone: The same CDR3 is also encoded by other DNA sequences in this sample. The CDR3 sequence: CASSLRHLNEQYF. CDR3 coding DNA: TGTGCCAGCAGTTTGCGGCATCTCAACGAGCAGTACTTC. This sequence joins TRBV27 and TRBJ2-7, with no clear D. This CDR3 region has 13 residues. V was clipped by 3 bases and J by 5 bases, with 11 bases between them. The germline CDR1 and CDR2 sequences are MNHEY and SMNVEV (reference sequence).

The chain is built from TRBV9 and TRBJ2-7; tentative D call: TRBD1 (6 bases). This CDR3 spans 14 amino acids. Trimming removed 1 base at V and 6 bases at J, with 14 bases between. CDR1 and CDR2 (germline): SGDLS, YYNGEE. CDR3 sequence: CASSVRTGPFEQYF. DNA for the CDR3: TGTGCCAGCAGCGTACGTACAGGGCCATTCGAGCAGTACTTC.

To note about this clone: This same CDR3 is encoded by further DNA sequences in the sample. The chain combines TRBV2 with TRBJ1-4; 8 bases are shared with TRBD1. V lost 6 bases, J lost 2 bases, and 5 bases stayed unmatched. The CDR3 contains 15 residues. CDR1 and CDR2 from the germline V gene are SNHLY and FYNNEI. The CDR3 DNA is TGTGCCAGCAGGGCGCAGGGGGCGACTAATGAAAAACTGTTTTTT. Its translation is CASRAQGATNEKLFF. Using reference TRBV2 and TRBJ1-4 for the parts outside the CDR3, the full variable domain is EPEVTQTPSHQVTQMGQEVILRCVPISNHLYFYWYRQILGQKVEFLVSFYNNEISEKSEIFDDQFSVERPDGSNFTLKIRSTKLEDSAMYFCASRAQGATNEKLFFGSGTQLSVL.

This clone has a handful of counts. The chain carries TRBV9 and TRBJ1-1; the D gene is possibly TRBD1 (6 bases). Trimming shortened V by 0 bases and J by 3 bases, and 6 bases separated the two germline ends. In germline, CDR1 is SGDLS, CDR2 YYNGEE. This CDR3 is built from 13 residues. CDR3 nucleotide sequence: TGTGCCAGCAGCGTAGCAGGGGACACTGAAGCTTTCTTT. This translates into CASSVAGDTEAFF.

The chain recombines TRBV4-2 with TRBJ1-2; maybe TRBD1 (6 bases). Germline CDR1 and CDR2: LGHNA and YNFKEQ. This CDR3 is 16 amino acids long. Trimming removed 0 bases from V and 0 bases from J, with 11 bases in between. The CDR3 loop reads CASSQDRTAPNYGYTF. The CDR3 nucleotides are TGTGCCAGCAGCCAAGACCGGACAGCGCCTAACTATGGCTACACCTTC.

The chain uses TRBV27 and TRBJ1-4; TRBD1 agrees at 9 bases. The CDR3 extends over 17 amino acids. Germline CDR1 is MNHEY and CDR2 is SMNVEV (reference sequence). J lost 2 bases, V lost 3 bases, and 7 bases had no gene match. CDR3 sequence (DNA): TGTGCCAGCAGTTTCTCGGGACAGGGTGTGACTAATGAAAAACTGTTTTTT. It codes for CASSFSGQGVTNEKLFF.

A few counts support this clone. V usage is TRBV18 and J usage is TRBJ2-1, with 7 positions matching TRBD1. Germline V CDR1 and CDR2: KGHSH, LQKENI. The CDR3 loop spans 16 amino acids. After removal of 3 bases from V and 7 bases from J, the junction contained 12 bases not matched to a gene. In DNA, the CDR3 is TGTGCCAGCTCACCGCAAGGGGGCCAGGGTCTAAATGAGCAGTTCTTC. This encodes CASSPQGGQGLNEQFF.

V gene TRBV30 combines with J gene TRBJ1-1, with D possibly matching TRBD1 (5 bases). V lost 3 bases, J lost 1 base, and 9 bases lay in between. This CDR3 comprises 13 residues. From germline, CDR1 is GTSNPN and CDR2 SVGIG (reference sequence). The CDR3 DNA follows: TGTGCCTGGAGAACAGGCCCGAACACTGAAGCTTTCTTT. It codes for CAWRTGPNTEAFF.